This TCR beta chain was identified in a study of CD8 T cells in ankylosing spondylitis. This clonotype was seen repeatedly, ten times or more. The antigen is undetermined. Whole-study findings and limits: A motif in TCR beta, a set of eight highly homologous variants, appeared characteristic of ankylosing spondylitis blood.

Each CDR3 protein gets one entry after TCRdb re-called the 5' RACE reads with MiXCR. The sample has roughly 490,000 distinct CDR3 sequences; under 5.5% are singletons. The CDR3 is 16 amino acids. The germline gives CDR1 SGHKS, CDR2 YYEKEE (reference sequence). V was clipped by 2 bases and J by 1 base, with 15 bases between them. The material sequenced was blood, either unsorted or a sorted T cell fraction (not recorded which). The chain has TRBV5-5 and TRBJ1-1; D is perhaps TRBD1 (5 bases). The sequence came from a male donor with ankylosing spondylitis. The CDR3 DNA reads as TGTGCCAGCAGCTTACGGGGCGGGAACACGAACACTGAAGCTTTCTTT. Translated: CASSLRGGNTNTEAFF.